Below, 25 T cell receptor beta chains from the same sample are listed, as sequenced in a study of Ad26.COV2.S vaccination and SARS-CoV-2 variants. Treatment: roughly 19 received Ad26.COV2.S at low or high dose, single or two shots; several received placebo; per-sample allocation not given. Sample collection was performed on day 63 after the first vaccine or placebo injection. Repertoires were generated with immunoSEQ multiplex PCR, while TCRdb's copy carries only in-frame clones and drops some. Seen here are fewer than 800,000 clones, roughly 90% observed once, and the top ten hold approximately 1.5%. The sequenced sample was peripheral blood, obtained in a trial of Ad26.COV2.S vaccine versus placebo. Every receptor here comes from a person between 18 and 65 years old who received the Ad26.COV2.S COVID-19 vaccine or a placebo.

The J gene is TRBJ2-2, the V gene TRBV24-1; D is unresolved. Germline loops: CDR1 KGHDR, CDR2 SFDVKD. The CDR3 spans 17 residues. V dropped 3 bases and J dropped 0 bases, with 13 bases sitting between them. The CDR3 loop reads CATSDDGTTANTGELFF. The DNA of the CDR3 is TGTGCCACCAGTGATGACGGTACCACGGCGAACACCGGGGAGCTGTTTTTT.

The chain has TRBV4-3 and TRBJ2-5; TRBD2 matches at 7 bases. The CDR3 is 14 residues long. CDR1 LGHNA and CDR2 YSLEER come from the germline V gene. V shed 11 bases, J shed 5 bases, and the junction held 14 bases outside the gene matches. CDR3 in amino acids: CAGGDGARTETQYF. Written as DNA, the CDR3 is TGCGCCGGGGGGGATGGGGCACGAACGGAGACCCAGTACTTC.

The sample holds a few counts of this clone. V usage is TRBV4-1 and J usage is TRBJ1-3; D not certain. Germline values: CDR1 MGHRA, CDR2 YSYEKL. The length of the CDR3 is 14 residues. V lost 0 bases and J 4 bases, leaving 7 bases between the germline ends. This CDR3 reads CASSQDAAGNTIYF. CDR3 bases: TGCGCCAGCAGCCAAGATGCAGCGGGAAACACCATATATTTT.

This rearrangement joins TRBV2 to TRBJ1-4, with 7 bases fitting TRBD1. From germline, CDR1 is SNHLY and CDR2 FYNNEI. V lost 6 bases to trimming and J lost 0 bases; unmatched junction nucleotides: 7. The CDR3 covers 16 residues. CDR3 residues: CASRRDSQATNEKLFF. In DNA, the CDR3 is TGTGCCAGCAGAAGGGACAGTCAGGCAACTAATGAAAAACTGTTTTTT.

CDR3 nucleotides: TGTGCCAGCAGCTTGCCGGGGACCCAGTACTTC. Protein product: CASSLPGTQYF. This chain connects TRBV3-1 (or the pseudogene TRBV3-2) to TRBJ2-5; D is unclear. With 5 bases removed from V and 7 bases from J, the gap between germline ends came to 8 bases. The germline V gene encodes CDR1 LGHDT and CDR2 YNNKEL (reference sequence). The CDR3 is 11 amino acids.

The V gene is TRBV6-5, the J gene TRBJ2-7, with a weak D call TRBD2 (7 bases). The CDR3 runs to 16 residues. V dropped 0 bases and J dropped 7 bases, with 19 bases sitting between them. Germline CDR1 MNHEY, CDR2 SVGAGI. CDR3 in DNA: TGTGCCAGCAGTTACTCCCTAGGGGGAGGGCCCTGGGAGCAGTACTTC. Translation: CASSYSLGGGPWEQYF.

The V gene is TRBV11-2, the J gene TRBJ2-1; D assignment may be TRBD1 or TRBD2 (5 bases each). The length of the CDR3 is 17 residues. In germline, CDR1 is SGHAT, CDR2 FQNNGV. Trimming removed 5 bases from V and 1 base from J, with 18 bases in between. CDR3 sequence reads: CASSTGVGERSYNEQFF. CDR3 coding DNA: TGTGCCAGCAGCACAGGAGTGGGAGAGAGATCCTACAATGAGCAGTTCTTC.

The gene calls are TRBV14 and TRBJ2-1; the D is unclear. V was cut by 0 bases and J by 7 bases, with 7 bases left in between. This CDR3 has 13 amino acids. In germline, CDR1 is SGHDN, CDR2 FVKESK. DNA for the CDR3: TGTGCCAGCAGCCAAGACTGGGCTAATGAGCAGTTCTTC. Its protein product is CASSQDWANEQFF.

The chain employs TRBV2 and TRBJ1-2; D may be TRBD1 (5 bases). The V and J ends lost 1 base and 7 bases respectively, with 7 bases between them. CDR3 length: 12 residues. Germline values: CDR1 SNHLY, CDR2 FYNNEI. CDR3 DNA: TGTGCCAGCAGTGAAGGCGGGGGTGGCTACACCTTC. Encoded protein: CASSEGGGGYTF.

The V gene is TRBV27, the J gene TRBJ2-5; tentative D call: TRBD1 (6 bases). This CDR3 is 16 amino acids long. Per the germline V gene, CDR1 is MNHEY and CDR2 is SMNVEV (reference sequence). Trimming removed 2 bases at V and 7 bases at J, with 20 bases between. In DNA, the CDR3 is TGTGCCAGCAGTTTAAGAGGGGGTTGGGCAGACGGGACCCAGTACTTC. This translates into CASSLRGGWADGTQYF.

The V call is TRBV27, the J call TRBJ2-7; TRBD1 might be the D (7 bases). The CDR3 is made up of 13 amino acids. V was clipped by 8 bases and J by 6 bases, with 17 bases between them. Germline loops: CDR1 MNHEY, CDR2 SMNVEV (reference sequence). The CDR3 DNA follows: TGTGCCAGCCGCGGGACAGCCACCTCCGAGCAGTACTTC. Its protein is CASRGTATSEQYF.

The table lists this clone with a count of one. V usage is TRBV10-3 and J usage is TRBJ1-1; a weak D match, TRBD1 (5 bases). The CDR3 runs to 15 residues. V was shortened by 4 bases and J by 1 base, with 13 bases between the two germline ends. Germline lookup yields CDR1 ENHRY and CDR2 SYGVKD. The CDR3 DNA reads as TGTGCCATCAGTGCGCTTCAGGGCTCGAACACTGAAGCTTTCTTT. Translated, it gives CAISALQGSNTEAFF.

Only one count was recorded for this clone. The chain couples TRBV2 to TRBJ2-1; D perhaps matches TRBD1 (6 bases). Germline lookup yields CDR1 SNHLY and CDR2 FYNNEI. This CDR3 contains 15 residues. V was cut by 5 bases and J by 3 bases, with 14 bases left in between. The CDR3 nucleotides are TGTGCCAGCAGTTCCGACAGGTTCGACTACAATGAGCAGTTCTTC. This encodes CASSSDRFDYNEQFF.

The rearrangement links TRBV19 to TRBJ1-6; 8 nucleotides match TRBD1. J gave up 8 bases and V 3 bases, and 3 bases lay outside the gene matches. This CDR3 has 14 residues. The germline V gene has CDR1 LNHDA and CDR2 SQIVND (reference sequence). The CDR3 region is CASSIGTGDSPLHF. The CDR3 nucleotides are TGTGCCAGTAGTATCGGGACAGGCGATTCACCCCTCCACTTT.

This rearrangement joins TRBV2 to TRBJ2-3; tentatively, D is TRBD1 (5 bases). The CDR3 extends over 14 amino acids. The V gene lost 0 bases and the J gene lost 9 bases, with 13 bases spanning the gap. Germline V CDR1 and CDR2: SNHLY, FYNNEI. The DNA of the CDR3 is TGTGCCAGCAGTGAAGCGCTTGTCTCAGGGACGCAGTATTTT. Its protein product is CASSEALVSGTQYF.

The CDR3 coding sequence is TGTGCCAGCAGCTCACCCCACAGGGCTGGGTATGGCTACACCTTC. Its translation is CASSSPHRAGYGYTF. The V call is TRBV5-6, the J call TRBJ1-2; D might be TRBD1 (6 bases). Germline CDR1 and CDR2: SGHDT and YYEEEE. The V gene lost 3 bases and the J gene lost 5 bases, with 17 bases spanning the gap. CDR3 length: 15 residues.

V gene TRBV2 combines with J gene TRBJ1-6; D not certain. This CDR3 is built from 18 residues. The V end was cut by 2 bases, the J end by 5 bases, with 19 bases between. From germline, CDR1 is SNHLY and CDR2 FYNNEI. The CDR3 sequence: CASSETRGQSLNNSPLHF. Written as DNA, the CDR3 is TGTGCCAGCAGTGAAACTAGAGGTCAGAGTCTCAATAATTCACCCCTCCACTTT.

The CDR3 DNA reads as TGTGCCAGCAGCCCCCTAAGGGGACAGAGGTATAATTCACCCCTCCACTTT. This encodes CASSPLRGQRYNSPLHF. The V call is TRBV7-2, the J call TRBJ1-6; 7 bases agree with TRBD1. The CDR3 has 17 amino acids. Trimming removed 5 bases from V and 4 bases from J; junction bases left unmatched: 11. Germline CDR1 and CDR2: SGHTA and FQGNSA.

The chain recombines TRBV5-5 with TRBJ2-3; 9 bases align to TRBD2. Trimming took 3 bases from V and 3 from J; bases not matched to a gene: 8. The CDR3 runs to 16 residues. From germline, CDR1 is SGHKS and CDR2 YYEKEE (reference sequence). The CDR3 spells CASSSLAGVGTDTQYF. CDR3 sequence (DNA): TGTGCCAGCAGCTCCTTAGCGGGAGTAGGGACAGATACGCAGTATTTT.

The chain combines TRBV3-1 (or the pseudogene TRBV3-2) with TRBJ1-1, with D possibly matching TRBD1 (5 bases). The germline CDR1 and CDR2 sequences are LGHDT and YNNKEL (reference sequence). The CDR3 has 20 amino acids. Trimming removed 0 bases at V and 0 bases at J, with 23 bases between. The CDR3 protein is CASSQDSPGFEVNLNTEAFF. CDR3 in DNA: TGTGCCAGCAGCCAAGATTCCCCAGGGTTTGAGGTGAACTTGAACACTGAAGCTTTCTTT.

The chain carries TRBV3-1 (or the pseudogene TRBV3-2) and TRBJ2-3; TRBD2 aligns across 11 bases. Trimming removed 0 bases from V and 10 bases from J; junction bases left unmatched: 6. This CDR3 has 15 amino acids. Germline CDR1 LGHDT, CDR2 YNNKEL (reference sequence). In nucleotides, the CDR3 is TGTGCCAGCAGCCAAGATGCGGCTAGCGGGGGGTCGCAGTATTTT. Its translation is CASSQDAASGGSQYF.

V and J are TRBV11-2 and TRBJ2-7, with D tentatively TRBD1 (5 bases). CDR3 length: 11 residues. Germline V lookup: CDR1 SGHAT, CDR2 FQNNGV. The ends were cut back, 8 bases at V and 3 bases at J, with 8 bases in the middle. The CDR3: CASGALYEQYF. CDR3 nucleotides: TGTGCCAGCGGGGCCCTCTACGAGCAGTACTTC. Combining the CDR3 with reference TRBV11-2 and TRBJ2-7 gives the whole variable domain EAGVAQSPRYKIIEKRQSVAFWCNPISGHATLYWYQQILGQGPKLLIQFQNNGVVDDSQLPKDRFSAERLKGVDSTLKIQPAKLEDSAVYLCASGALYEQYFGPGTRLTVT.

In this sample, this clone turned up once. V is TRBV7-6 and J is TRBJ2-1; D not certain. V was pared by 1 base and J by 7 bases, with 8 bases between. CDR1 SGHVS and CDR2 FNYEAQ come from the germline V gene. CDR3 length equals 13 residues. CDR3 residues: CASSLGVVNEQFF. The CDR3 DNA sequence: TGTGCCAGCAGCTTAGGGGTGGTAAATGAGCAGTTCTTC.

This rearrangement joins TRBV30 to TRBJ2-3; 14 bases agree with TRBD2. The CDR3 consists of 15 residues. In germline, CDR1 is GTSNPN, CDR2 SVGIG (reference sequence). Trimming cost V 5 bases and J 4 bases; bases outside gene matches: 5. The CDR3 nucleotides read TGTGCCTGGGGAGGGACTAGCGGGAGCTCAGATACGCAGTATTTT. Amino acids: CAWGGTSGSSDTQYF.

Only one count was recorded for this clone. The chain combines TRBV27 with TRBJ1-2, with D unclear. Per germline, CDR1 MNHEY and CDR2 SMNVEV (reference sequence). V shed 2 bases and J shed 5 bases, with 15 bases lying between them. The CDR3 extends over 15 amino acids. The CDR3 sequence: CASSLRAMDSYGYTF. The CDR3 coding sequence is TGTGCCAGCAGTTTAAGGGCCATGGACTCTTATGGCTACACCTTC.